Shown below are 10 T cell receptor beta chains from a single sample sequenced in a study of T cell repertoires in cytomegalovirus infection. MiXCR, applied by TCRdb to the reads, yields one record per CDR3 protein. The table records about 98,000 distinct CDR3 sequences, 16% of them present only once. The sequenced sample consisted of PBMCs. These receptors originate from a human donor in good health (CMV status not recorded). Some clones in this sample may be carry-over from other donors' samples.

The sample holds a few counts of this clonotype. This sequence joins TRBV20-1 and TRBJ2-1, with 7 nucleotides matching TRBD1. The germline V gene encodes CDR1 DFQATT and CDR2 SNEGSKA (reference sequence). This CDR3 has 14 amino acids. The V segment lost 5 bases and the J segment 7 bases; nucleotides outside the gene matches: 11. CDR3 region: CSAPDRSRVNEQFF. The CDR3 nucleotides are TGCAGTGCTCCGGACAGGTCCCGTGTAAATGAGCAGTTCTTC.

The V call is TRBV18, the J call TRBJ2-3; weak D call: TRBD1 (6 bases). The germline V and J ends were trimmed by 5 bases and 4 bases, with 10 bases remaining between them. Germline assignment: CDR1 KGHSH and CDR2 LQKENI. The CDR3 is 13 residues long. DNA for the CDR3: TGTGCCAGCTCAACAGGGATTGCAGATACGCAGTATTTT. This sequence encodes CASSTGIADTQYF.

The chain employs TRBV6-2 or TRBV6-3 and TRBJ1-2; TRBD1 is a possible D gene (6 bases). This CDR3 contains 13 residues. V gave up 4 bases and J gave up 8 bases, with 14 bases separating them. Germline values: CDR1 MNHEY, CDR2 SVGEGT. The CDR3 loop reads CASSLGHLGGYTF. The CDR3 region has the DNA TGTGCCAGCAGTTTGGGACACCTAGGAGGCTACACCTTC.

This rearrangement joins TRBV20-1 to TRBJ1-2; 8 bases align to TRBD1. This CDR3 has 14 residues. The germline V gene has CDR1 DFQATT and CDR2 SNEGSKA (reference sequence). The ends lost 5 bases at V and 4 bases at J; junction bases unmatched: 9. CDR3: CSALRQGLGYGYTF. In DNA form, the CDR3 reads TGCAGTGCTCTTAGACAGGGGTTAGGCTATGGCTACACCTTC.

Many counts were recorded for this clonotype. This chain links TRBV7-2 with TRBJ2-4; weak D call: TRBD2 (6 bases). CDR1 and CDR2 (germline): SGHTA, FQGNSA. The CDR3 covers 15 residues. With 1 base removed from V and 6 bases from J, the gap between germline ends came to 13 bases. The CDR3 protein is CASSLDDLGGNIQYF. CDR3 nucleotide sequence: TGTGCCAGCAGCTTAGATGATTTGGGGGGAAACATTCAGTACTTC.

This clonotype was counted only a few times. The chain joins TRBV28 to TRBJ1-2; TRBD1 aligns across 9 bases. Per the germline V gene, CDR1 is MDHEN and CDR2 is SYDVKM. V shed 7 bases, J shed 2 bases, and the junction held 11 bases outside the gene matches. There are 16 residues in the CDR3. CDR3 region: CASTITGGAENYGYTF. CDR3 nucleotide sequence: TGTGCCAGCACTATAACAGGGGGCGCGGAAAACTATGGCTACACCTTC.

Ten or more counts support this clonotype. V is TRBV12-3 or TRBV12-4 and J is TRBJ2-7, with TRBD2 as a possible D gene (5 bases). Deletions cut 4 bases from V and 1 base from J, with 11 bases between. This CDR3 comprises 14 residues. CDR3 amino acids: CASSSRGVSYEQYF. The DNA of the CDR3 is TGTGCCAGCAGTTCCCGGGGAGTTTCCTACGAGCAGTACTTC.

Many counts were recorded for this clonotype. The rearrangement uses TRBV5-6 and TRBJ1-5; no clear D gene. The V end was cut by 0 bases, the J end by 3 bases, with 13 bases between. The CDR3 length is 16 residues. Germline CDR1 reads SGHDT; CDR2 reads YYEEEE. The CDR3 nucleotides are TGTGCCAGCAGCTTGGCGGCAGGCCAGACCAATCAGCCCCAGCATTTT. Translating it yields CASSLAAGQTNQPQHF. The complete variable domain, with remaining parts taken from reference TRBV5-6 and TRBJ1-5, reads DAGVTQSPTHLIKTRGQQVTLRCSPKSGHDTVSWYQQALGQGPQFIFQYYEEEERQRGNFPDRFSGHQFPNYSSELNVNALLLGDSALYLCASSLAAGQTNQPQHFGDGTRLSIL.

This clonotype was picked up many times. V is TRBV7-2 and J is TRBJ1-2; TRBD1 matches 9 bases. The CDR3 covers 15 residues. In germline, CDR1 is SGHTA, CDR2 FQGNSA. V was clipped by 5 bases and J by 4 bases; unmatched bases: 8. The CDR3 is CASSIRDRVTYGYTF. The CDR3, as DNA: TGTGCCAGCAGCATCCGGGACAGGGTGACCTATGGCTACACCTTC.

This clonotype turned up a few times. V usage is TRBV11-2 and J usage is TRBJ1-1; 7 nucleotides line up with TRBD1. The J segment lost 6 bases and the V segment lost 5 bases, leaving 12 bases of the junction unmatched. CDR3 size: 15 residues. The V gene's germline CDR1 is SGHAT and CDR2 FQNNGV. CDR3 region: CASSPLTGRGPEAFF. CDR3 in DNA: TGTGCCAGCAGCCCACTGACAGGGAGAGGCCCTGAAGCTTTCTTT.